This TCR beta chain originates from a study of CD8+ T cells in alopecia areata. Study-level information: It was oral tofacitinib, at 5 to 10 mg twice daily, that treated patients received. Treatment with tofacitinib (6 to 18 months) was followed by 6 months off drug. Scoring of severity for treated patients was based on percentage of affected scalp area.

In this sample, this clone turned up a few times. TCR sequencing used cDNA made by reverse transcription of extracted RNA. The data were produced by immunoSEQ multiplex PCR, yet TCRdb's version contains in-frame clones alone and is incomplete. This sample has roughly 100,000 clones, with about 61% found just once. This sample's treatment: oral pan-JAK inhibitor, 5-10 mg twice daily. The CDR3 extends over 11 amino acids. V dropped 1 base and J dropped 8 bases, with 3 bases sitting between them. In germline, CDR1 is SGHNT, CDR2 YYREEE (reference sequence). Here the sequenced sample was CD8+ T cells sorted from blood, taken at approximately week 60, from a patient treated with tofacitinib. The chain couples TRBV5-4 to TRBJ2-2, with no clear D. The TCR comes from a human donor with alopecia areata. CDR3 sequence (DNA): TGTGCCAGCAGCTTGAAGGGGGAGCTGTTTTTT. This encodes CASSLKGELFF.